These 21 T cell receptor beta chains were all obtained from the same sample, sequenced in a study of T cells in narcolepsy listed by TCRdb under 2018. Libraries were constructed by the immunoSEQ multiplex PCR assay. TCRdb took this table from immuneACCESS and kept in-frame rearrangements with V and J called. Such tables lack part of the clones; where checked against another copy, unresolved V genes explain under half of the gap, and the rest is unexplained. This sample lists about 20,000 clones; around 86% were detected once. In total, the top ten clones hold 1.5% to 2% of the sample. The sample taken for sequencing was memory (CD45RA-) CD4+ T cells from blood. The intended sense of this specimen's cell subset or site label: memory T cells sorted ex vivo from peripheral blood. The receptors here all came from a human donor in good health.

This sequence joins TRBV6-5 and TRBJ2-7, with 9 bases matching TRBD1. The length of the CDR3 is 14 residues. V was clipped by 6 bases and J by 5 bases; unmatched bases: 8. CDR1 is MNHEY, CDR2 SVGAGI, per germline. CDR3 nucleotide sequence: TGTGCCAGCAGGCTTGACAGGGGGGGGCACGAGCAGTACTTC. Its translation: CASRLDRGGHEQYF.

A word on this clone: The germline gene is not matched at one end of the junction; a read error may be the cause. The identical CDR3 is also encoded by other nucleotide sequences in the sample. The rearrangement joins TRBV30 to TRBJ2-7; D is possibly TRBD2 (7 bases). Germline-derived CDR1 and CDR2 are GTSNPN and SVGIG (reference sequence). The CDR3 sequence is 14 residues long. CDR3 loop: CAWSVLRGAREQYF. DNA for the CDR3: TGCGCCTGGAGTGTACTTCGGGGGGCGAGGGAGCAGTACTTC.

The V and J genes are TRBV9 and TRBJ2-3; 9 bases match TRBD2. The CDR3 consists of 17 residues. The V and J ends lost 0 bases and 6 bases, in that order; junction bases with no gene match: 11. Per germline, CDR1 SGDLS and CDR2 YYNGEE. The CDR3 loop is CASSVGVSGGSGDTQYF. CDR3 nucleotide sequence: TGTGCCAGCAGCGTAGGCGTTAGCGGGGGATCGGGCGATACGCAGTATTTT.

This clone was seen a single time. This sequence joins TRBV7-8 and TRBJ1-1, with D hard to call. Germline V CDR1 and CDR2: SGHVS, FQNEAQ. The V end was cut by 1 base, the J end by 8 bases, with 14 bases between. The CDR3 has 14 amino acids. In DNA form, the CDR3 reads TGTGCCAGCAGCTTAGGGCTACAACTAGCCGAAGCTTTCTTT. Amino acid sequence: CASSLGLQLAEAFF.

The chain combines TRBV28 with TRBJ2-6; maybe TRBD1 (5 bases). Trimming removed 8 bases from V and 4 bases from J, with 6 bases in between. The V gene's germline CDR1 is MDHEN and CDR2 SYDVKM. The CDR3 contains 12 residues. CDR3 sequence (DNA): TGTGCCAGCGGGGCCGGGGCCAACGTCCTGACTTTC. Its protein is CASGAGANVLTF.

V gene TRBV4-1 combines with J gene TRBJ2-1, with no clear D. V was clipped by 1 base and J by 8 bases, with 21 bases between them. The CDR3 is made up of 17 amino acids. CDR1 MGHRA and CDR2 YSYEKL come from the germline V gene. The CDR3 coding sequence is TGCGCCAGCAGCCAAGTCGACCTTGTGGCAATCTCGGATGAGCAGTTCTTC. Translated, it gives CASSQVDLVAISDEQFF.

This chain joins TRBV5-1 and TRBJ2-1; D possibly uses TRBD1 or TRBD2 (6 bases each). The CDR3 is 15 amino acids. The V gene's germline CDR1 is SGHRS and CDR2 YFSETQ. V lost 0 bases, J lost 4 bases, and 11 bases lay in between. The chain's CDR3 is CASSLAGAEYNEQFF. CDR3 DNA sequence: TGCGCCAGCAGCTTGGCGGGGGCGGAATACAATGAGCAGTTCTTC.

As concerns this clone: One end of the junction is discordant with germline, which a read error may explain. This chain uses TRBV7-9 with TRBJ2-2; D may be TRBD1 (5 bases). The length of the CDR3 is 15 residues. CDR1 and CDR2 (germline): SEHNR, FQNEAQ (reference sequence). The CDR3 reads CASSQVSGYTGELFF. The CDR3, as DNA: TGCGCCAGCAGCCAAGTGTCAGGGTACACCGGGGAGCTGTTTTTT.

In DNA form, the CDR3 reads TGTGCCAGCAGCTTACGAGGGGCGGATACGCAGTATTTT. Protein sequence: CASSLRGADTQYF. J is TRBJ2-3 and V is TRBV7-3; either TRBD1 or TRBD2 may supply D (5 bases each). From germline, CDR1 is SGHTA and CDR2 FQGTGA. CDR3 length equals 13 residues. Deletions cut 2 bases from V and 6 bases from J, with 9 bases between. Using reference TRBV7-3 and TRBJ2-3 for the parts outside the CDR3, the full variable domain is GAGVSQTPSNKVTEKGKYVELRCDPISGHTALYWYRQSLGQGPEFLIYFQGTGAADDSGLPNDRFFAVRPEGSVSTLKIQRTERGDSAVYLCASSLRGADTQYFGPGTRLTVL.

The chain combines TRBV14 with TRBJ2-7; D may be TRBD1 (6 bases). Germline V gives CDR1 SGHDN, CDR2 FVKESK. Trimming removed 1 base at V and 4 bases at J, with 14 bases between. CDR3 length equals 15 residues. The CDR3 reads CASSQASRGTYEQYF. For the CDR3, the DNA is TGTGCCAGCAGCCAAGCATCCAGGGGAACATACGAGCAGTACTTC. The full variable domain, rest sourced from reference TRBV14 and TRBJ2-7, is EAGVTQFPSHSVIEKGQTVTLRCDPISGHDNLYWYRRVMGKEIKFLLHFVKESKQDESGMPNNRFLAERTGGTYSTLKVQPAELEDSGVYFCASSQASRGTYEQYFGPGTRLTVT.

V usage is TRBV5-1 and J usage is TRBJ1-1; D gene ambiguous. Deletions cut 4 bases from V and 1 base from J, with 8 bases between. This CDR3 region has 13 residues. Germline lookup yields CDR1 SGHRS and CDR2 YFSETQ. For the CDR3, the DNA is TGCGCCAGCAGCCCCTCCGGGAACACTGAAGCTTTCTTT. Translated, it gives CASSPSGNTEAFF.

This chain links TRBV6-5 with TRBJ1-3; no definite D call. The CDR3 is 13 residues long. Trimming took 5 bases from V and 0 from J, leaving 5 bases between them. Germline CDR1 is MNHEY and CDR2 is SVGAGI. In DNA form, the CDR3 reads TGTGCCAGCAGTCTTAACTCTGGAAACACCATATATTTT. This encodes CASSLNSGNTIYF.

The chain has TRBV5-1 and TRBJ1-1, with 9 bases aligning to TRBD1. The trim removed 4 bases at V and 2 bases at J, leaving 9 bases unmatched. CDR3 length: 16 amino acids. Germline loops: CDR1 SGHRS, CDR2 YFSETQ. As DNA, the CDR3 is TGCGCCAGCAGCGCCACCCCGGGACAGGGAAACACTGAAGCTTTCTTT. Translating gives CASSATPGQGNTEAFF.

The chain recombines TRBV5-8 with TRBJ2-3; TRBD1 matches at 7 bases. Germline V CDR1 and CDR2: SGHTS, YDEGEE. This CDR3 has 15 residues. V lost 3 bases and J lost 2; bases outside the gene matches: 6. The CDR3 sequence is CASSWKGQNTDTQYF. In DNA form, the CDR3 reads TGTGCCAGCAGCTGGAAGGGACAGAACACAGATACGCAGTATTTT.

CDR3 coding DNA: TGCAGCGTTGAAGGCGGGAGGGAAGCAGATACGCAGTATTTT. Protein: CSVEGGREADTQYF. The chain employs TRBV29-1 and TRBJ2-3, with 9 bases that match TRBD2. The germline V gene encodes CDR1 SQVTM and CDR2 ANQGSEA. V lost 1 base, J lost 4 bases, and 3 bases stayed unmatched. The CDR3 sequence is 14 residues long.

This chain links TRBV7-3 with TRBJ2-4; weak D call: TRBD1 (6 bases). The CDR3 has 13 amino acids. Between the trimmed V and J ends, which lost 4 bases and 8 bases, there was a span of 12 bases. Per germline, CDR1 SGHTA and CDR2 FQGTGA. For the CDR3, the DNA is TGTGCCAGCAGCTCTGACAGGTTGGACATTCAGTACTTC. This gives the protein CASSSDRLDIQYF.

There are a few counts of this clone. This chain links TRBV28 with TRBJ1-1, with D possibly TRBD1 on 5 matching bases. The CDR3 has 12 amino acids. The germline gives CDR1 MDHEN, CDR2 SYDVKM. V was clipped by 5 bases and J by 6 bases, with 10 bases between them. CDR3 sequence reads: CASSAGLAEAFF. The CDR3 nucleotides read TGTGCCAGCAGTGCAGGGTTAGCTGAAGCTTTCTTT.

Only one count was recorded for this clone. The chain links TRBV2 to TRBJ2-7; perhaps TRBD1 as D (6 bases). CDR3 size: 14 residues. With 7 bases removed from V and 1 base from J, the gap between germline ends came to 14 bases. The germline V gene has CDR1 SNHLY and CDR2 FYNNEI. For the CDR3, the DNA is TGTGCCAGCAAACCACAGGGCCCATCCTACGAGCAGTACTTC. Its protein is CASKPQGPSYEQYF.

The J gene is TRBJ2-5, the V gene TRBV5-6, with TRBD2 matching over 13 bases. V lost 4 bases to trimming and J lost 4 bases; unmatched junction nucleotides: 10. Per the germline V gene, CDR1 is SGHDT and CDR2 is YYEEEE. The CDR3 loop spans 17 amino acids. CDR3: CASSPSQGLAGRETQYF. For the CDR3, the DNA is TGTGCCAGCAGCCCGTCCCAGGGACTAGCGGGAAGAGAGACCCAGTACTTC.

Here the CDR3 DNA reads TGTGCCAGTGGACTAGCGGGGCGCACAGATACGCAGTATTTT. Residues: CASGLAGRTDTQYF. The chain recombines TRBV19 with TRBJ2-3; TRBD2 matches at 12 bases. Trimming at V came to 8 bases and at J to 1 base, leaving 1 base not matched to a gene. This CDR3 contains 14 residues. The germline gives CDR1 LNHDA, CDR2 SQIVND (reference sequence).

The CDR3 spells CASSSTRAGELFF. The CDR3 DNA reads TGTGCCAGCAGCTCTACTAGGGCCGGGGAGCTGTTTTTT. This chain connects TRBV9 to TRBJ2-2; tentatively, D is TRBD2 (5 bases). This CDR3 spans 13 amino acids. From germline, CDR1 is SGDLS and CDR2 YYNGEE. Trimming stripped 4 bases from V and 6 bases from J, with 10 bases between.